The present T cell receptor (beta chain) was sequenced within a study of molecular identifiers for immune sequencing clone quantification. Across the study: Four portions were sequenced after RNA from 20,000 or 100,000 naive CD8 cells was split five ways in replicates.

Naive CD8 T cell sorting was performed on the CD8+CD4-CCR7+CD45RA+ phenotype. One entry per CDR3 protein, called by TCRdb with MiXCR from the PCR reads. The table shows about 53,000 distinct CDR3 sequences, with roughly 38% occurring only once. The CDR3 is 14 amino acids. V lost 1 base and J lost 9; bases outside the gene matches: 11. CDR1 and CDR2 from the germline V gene are DFQATT and SNEGSKA (reference sequence). This sequence joins TRBV20-1 and TRBJ2-5, with 7 bases aligning to TRBD1. The sequencing input was naive CD8+ T cells from blood, with Jurkat cell RNA spiked in. The subset was: FACS-sorted CD8+CD4-CCR7+CD45RA+ naive T cells. This TCR was recovered from a human donor in good health. Some libraries in this study had Jurkat cell RNA spiked in. In nucleotides, the CDR3 is TGCAGTGCTAGAGTTGAGGGGGCCCCCGAGCCCCAGTACTTC. This gives the protein CSARVEGAPEPQYF.